This passage covers 9 T cell receptor beta chains from one sample sequenced in a study of CD8 T cells in Susac syndrome. Random-hexamer reverse transcription was applied to roughly 0.5 to 1 ug RNA. TCRdb redid the calling of the immunoSEQ multiplex PCR reads with MiXCR, one entry per CDR3 protein. The sample holds around 69,000 distinct CDR3 sequences; roughly 92% are singletons and the top ten take about 0.41%. What was sequenced was CD8+ T cells from PBMCs. The source of these receptors is a human donor with Susac syndrome.

V usage is TRBV5-4 and J usage is TRBJ2-5; 7 bases map to TRBD2. CDR1 and CDR2 (germline): SGHNT, YYREEE (reference sequence). V lost 3 bases to trimming and J lost 5 bases; unmatched junction nucleotides: 10. The CDR3 consists of 15 residues. CDR3 sequence reads: CASSSEGLPPETQYF. CDR3 DNA: TGTGCCAGCAGCTCGGAGGGACTACCGCCGGAGACCCAGTACTTC.

The chain links TRBV6-5 to TRBJ1-2; D is undetermined. V was clipped by 0 bases and J by 6 bases, with 11 bases between them. This CDR3 has 14 amino acids. The germline CDR1 and CDR2 sequences are MNHEY and SVGAGI. The CDR3 region is CASSYSLEGDGYTF. In DNA, the CDR3 is TGTGCCAGCAGTTACTCTCTGGAGGGAGATGGCTACACCTTC.

The chain combines TRBV7-3 with TRBJ2-6; D call uncertain. This CDR3 region has 12 residues. V gave up 6 bases and J gave up 4 bases, with 4 bases separating them. Germline loops: CDR1 SGHTA, CDR2 FQGTGA. CDR3 bases: TGTGCCAGCAGGACCGGGGCCAACGTCCTGACTTTC. Encoded protein: CASRTGANVLTF.

The chain uses TRBV24-1 and TRBJ2-3; D uncertain. The CDR3 runs 15 residues. V lost 3 bases, J lost 2 bases, and 11 bases lay in between. Germline assignment: CDR1 KGHDR and CDR2 SFDVKD. The CDR3 reads CATSDDASPTDTQYF. The CDR3 coding sequence is TGTGCCACCAGTGATGACGCATCTCCCACAGATACGCAGTATTTT.

The chain carries TRBV7-9 and TRBJ1-6; 7 nucleotides line up with TRBD1. The CDR3 is 14 residues long. The J segment lost 8 bases and the V segment lost 4 bases, leaving 5 bases of the junction unmatched. Germline CDR1 SEHNR, CDR2 FQNEAQ (reference sequence). The CDR3 is CASSSDRSYSPLHF. The CDR3 DNA reads TGTGCCAGCAGCTCGGACAGGAGCTATTCACCCCTCCACTTT.

This clonotype has only one observation. The genes are TRBV7-9 and TRBJ1-2; a weak D match, TRBD1 (6 bases). V was trimmed by 5 bases and J by 7 bases, leaving 17 bases between them. There are 14 residues in the CDR3. The germline V gene has CDR1 SEHNR and CDR2 FQNEAQ (reference sequence). The CDR3 protein is CASSTSNRGLGYTF. The CDR3 DNA is TGTGCCAGCAGCACGAGCAATCGGGGGCTTGGCTACACCTTC.

V gene TRBV19 combines with J gene TRBJ1-1; 7 positions match TRBD1. The CDR3 sequence is 13 residues long. Germline values: CDR1 LNHDA, CDR2 SQIVND (reference sequence). The V gene end was trimmed by 6 bases and the J gene end by 6 bases; junction bases not matched to a gene: 7. The CDR3 here is CASRLGGAAEAFF. The CDR3, as DNA: TGTGCCAGTAGACTAGGGGGCGCGGCTGAAGCTTTCTTT.

This chain links TRBV7-9 with TRBJ2-3; D not certain. Trimming stripped 5 bases from V and 0 bases from J, with 24 bases between. The germline V gene encodes CDR1 SEHNR and CDR2 FQNEAQ (reference sequence). The CDR3 is made up of 19 amino acids. In DNA, the CDR3 is TGTGCCAGCAGCGAACCTGCCTCGCGTCTACACTCTAGCACAGATACGCAGTATTTT. It is translated as CASSEPASRLHSSTDTQYF.

This clonotype has only one observation. V is TRBV9 and J is TRBJ1-3; D is undetermined. Germline loops: CDR1 SGDLS, CDR2 YYNGEE. V was trimmed by 5 bases and J by 3 bases, leaving 6 bases between them. The CDR3 sequence is 12 residues long. This chain's CDR3 is CASRGNGNTIYF. The DNA for the CDR3 is TGTGCCAGCAGGGGGAATGGAAACACCATATATTTT.